What follows describes a single T cell receptor beta chain. Its antigen is as yet unknown. The germline CDR1 and CDR2 sequences are MGHRA and YSYEKL. The CDR3 runs 15 residues. The data belong to a study of monozygotic twins with inflammatory bowel disease. Findings and caveats of the study: The study found lower TCRbeta diversity (inverse Simpson) in IBD patients than in healthy co-twins.

With eight separate reactions per sample, the authors made cDNA. TCRdb reprocessed the 5' RACE reads and reports one entry per CDR3 protein, with no DNA. The sample totals under 200,000 distinct CDR3 sequences. Material: blood. This sequence was found in a human donor with ulcerative colitis or Crohn's disease, or a healthy co-twin of an affected twin (not recorded which). J is TRBJ2-1 and V is TRBV4-1; TCRdb's D call, TRBD2, is unchecked because there is no DNA. CDR3 sequence reads: CASSSYQRGNNEQFF.